A selection of T cell receptor beta chains follows, all from one sample in a study of early T cells in non-severe SARS-CoV-2 infection. TCRdb analysed the 5' RACE reads with MiXCR anew, one entry per CDR3 protein. The sample has fewer than 120,000 distinct CDR3 sequences, around 13% seen once; the top ten hold 3% to 4.5%. The sequences come from whole blood, collected at baseline. All receptors come from an adult who was a healthcare worker with PCR-confirmed SARS-CoV-2 infection or an uninfected control (not recorded which). The conserved cysteine and the conserved F or W are not part of the CDR3 here. Expanded clones are given a class, and other clones once, few, many or no size at all.

V,size,CDR3
TRBV5-1,.,ASSFTGLTSDTEAF
TRBV29-1,.,SIIELAKNIQY
TRBV5-1,.,ASRFRLQSSTDTQY
TRBV20-1,many,SAVAGEPYEQY
TRBV12-3/TRBV12-4,few,ASSSLELQPQH
TRBV20-1,few,SARRPSGSRDEQF
TRBV30,many,AWSGTGVTQPQH
TRBV24-1,.,ATSGVARNTGELF
TRBV6-6,few,ASSWTRGENSPLH
TRBV7-9,.,ASSPYQGARSNYGYT
TRBV7-8,.,ASSPYTGDNEQF
TRBV12-3/TRBV12-4,few,ASSLNHGNTEAF
TRBV10-3,.,AISEGSYNEQF
TRBV20-1,few,SASRLDNSPLH
TRBV11-1,.,ASSRGLSSPTEAF
TRBV7-9,few,ASSSQGEDGYT
TRBV28,many,ASSTHRTSGSYNEQF
TRBV2,few,ASSEVLGVGNQPQH
TRBV11-2,.,ASSFGQANTEAF
TRBV19,.,ASSLHRESTNEKLF
TRBV24-1,.,ATSDPPSSGVSTDTQY
TRBV5-1,.,ASSPGLAAGELF
TRBV11-2,.,ASSSPGYGTSGSYNEQF
TRBV19,.,ASSHRAGGDEQF
TRBV7-6,few,ASSLRLAGLTGELF
TRBV7-9,few,ASSFGQGYGYT
TRBV9,.,ASSVRAGGLFTDTQY
TRBV6-6,many,ASSPGAPYEQY
TRBV18,many,ASSRESWAGQPQH
TRBV5-4,.,ASSGLAGGLYNEQF
TRBV6-5,.,ASSNDYGYT
TRBV12-3/TRBV12-4,.,ASSFGQLISSPLH
TRBV19,.,ASSISTRLAEQY
TRBV7-2,.,ASSLRGGGYT
TRBV14,many,ASSQVPDSFYEQY
TRBV5-1,many,ASSFQGEGNEQF
TRBV9,few,ASSVAVGLNSPLH
TRBV28,.,ASSFSDRGFNQPQH
TRBV6-2/TRBV6-3,many,ASSLRPQGRGVYEQY
TRBV27,few,ASSDSPTGDTQY